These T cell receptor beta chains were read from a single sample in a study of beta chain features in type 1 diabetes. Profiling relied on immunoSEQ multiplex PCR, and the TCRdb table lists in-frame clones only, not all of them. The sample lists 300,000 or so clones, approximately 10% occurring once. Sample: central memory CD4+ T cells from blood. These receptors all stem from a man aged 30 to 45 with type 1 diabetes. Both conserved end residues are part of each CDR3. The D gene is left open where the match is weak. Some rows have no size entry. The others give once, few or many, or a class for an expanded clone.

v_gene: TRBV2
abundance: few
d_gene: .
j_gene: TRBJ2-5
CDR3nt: TGTGCCAGCAGGCCCCCCCCAGGGTCAGTCGTAGAGACCCAGTACTTC
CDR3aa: CASRPPPGSVVETQYF

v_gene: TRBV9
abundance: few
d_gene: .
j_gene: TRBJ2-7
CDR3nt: TGTGCCAGCAGCGTAGGGGTCAACTCCTACGAGCAGTACTTC
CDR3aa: CASSVGVNSYEQYF

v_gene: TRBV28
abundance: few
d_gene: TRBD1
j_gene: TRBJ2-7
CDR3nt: TGTGCCAGCAGCCCTCAGGGGGCCGTGGGTATATACGAGCAGTACTTC
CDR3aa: CASSPQGAVGIYEQYF

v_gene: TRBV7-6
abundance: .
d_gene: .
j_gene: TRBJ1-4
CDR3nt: TGTGCCAGCAGCTCAAGGGACGGTCGAAATGAAAAACTGTTTTTT
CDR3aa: CASSSRDGRNEKLFF

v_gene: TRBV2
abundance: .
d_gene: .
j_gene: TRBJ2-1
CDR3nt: TGTGCCAGCAGTGAGGGAGTAGAGCAGTTCTTC
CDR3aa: CASSEGVEQFF

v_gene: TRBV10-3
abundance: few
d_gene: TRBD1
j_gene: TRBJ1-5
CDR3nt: TGTGCCATCAGTGGAGGAGACAGGGGGCTGGATAGCAATCAGCCCCAGCATTTT
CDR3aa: CAISGGDRGLDSNQPQHF

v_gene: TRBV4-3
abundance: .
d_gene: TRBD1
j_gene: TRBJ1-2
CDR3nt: TGCGCCAGCAGCCCGCAGGCAGGGGGCAGCGGCTATGGCTACACCTTC
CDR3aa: CASSPQAGGSGYGYTF

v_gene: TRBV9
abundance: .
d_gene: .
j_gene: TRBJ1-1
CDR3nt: TGTGCCAGCAGCCCAACTCGGGACCAGGACACTGAAGCTTTCTTT
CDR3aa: CASSPTRDQDTEAFF

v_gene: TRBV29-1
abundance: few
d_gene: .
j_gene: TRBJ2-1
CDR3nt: TGCAGCGTTCCCTCATCGGGGAATGAGCAGTTCTTC
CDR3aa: CSVPSSGNEQFF

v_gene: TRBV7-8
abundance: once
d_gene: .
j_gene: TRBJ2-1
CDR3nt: TGTGCCAGCAGCTTAGTTGGGGGCGCCTCCTACAATGAGCAGTTCTTC
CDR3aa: CASSLVGGASYNEQFF

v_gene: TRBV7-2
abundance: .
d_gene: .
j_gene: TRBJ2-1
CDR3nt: TGTGCCAGCAGCATCGGACATAATGAGCAGTTCTTC
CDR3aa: CASSIGHNEQFF

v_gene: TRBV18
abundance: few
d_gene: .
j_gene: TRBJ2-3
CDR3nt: TGTGCCAGCTCAGCGTCGGGACTCACAGATACGCAGTATTTT
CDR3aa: CASSASGLTDTQYF

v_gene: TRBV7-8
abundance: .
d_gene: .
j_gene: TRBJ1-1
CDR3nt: TGTGCCAGCGGGACGACGGAGAACACTGAAGCTTTCTTT
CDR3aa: CASGTTENTEAFF

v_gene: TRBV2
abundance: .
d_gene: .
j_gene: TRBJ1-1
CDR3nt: TGTGCCAGCAGTGGGCCCAGATTGAACACTGAAGCTTTCTTT
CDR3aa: CASSGPRLNTEAFF

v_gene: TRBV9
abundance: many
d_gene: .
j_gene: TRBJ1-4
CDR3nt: TGTGCCAGCAGCGTAGCAGGGACCGCTGGCGAAAAACTGTTTTTT
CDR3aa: CASSVAGTAGEKLFF

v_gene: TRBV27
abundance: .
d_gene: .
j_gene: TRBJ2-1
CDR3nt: TGTGCCAGCAGTTCCAGGCAGACGGACTACAATGAGCAGTTCTTC
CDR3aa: CASSSRQTDYNEQFF

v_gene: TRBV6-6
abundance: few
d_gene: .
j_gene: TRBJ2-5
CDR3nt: TGTGCCAGCAGATACCGGGACATCACACAAGAGACCCAGTACTTC
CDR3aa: CASRYRDITQETQYF

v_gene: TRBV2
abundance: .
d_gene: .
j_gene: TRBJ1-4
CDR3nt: TGTGCCAGCAGTGCCGGACAGTGGGATGAAAAACTGTTTTTT
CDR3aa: CASSAGQWDEKLFF

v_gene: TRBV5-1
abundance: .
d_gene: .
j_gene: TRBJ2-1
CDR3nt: TGCGCCAGCAGCCGCGGGGCACAACAACGATTATCTAATGAGCAGTTCTTC
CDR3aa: CASSRGAQQRLSNEQFF

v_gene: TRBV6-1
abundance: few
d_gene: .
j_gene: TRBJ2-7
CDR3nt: TGTGCCAGCAGTGATGCCAGGGGACCCCTCTACGAGCAGTACTTC
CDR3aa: CASSDARGPLYEQYF

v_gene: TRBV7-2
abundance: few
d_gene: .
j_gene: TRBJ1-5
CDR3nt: TGTGCCAGCAGTCGCCAAACCGGCAATCAGCCCCAGCATTTT
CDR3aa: CASSRQTGNQPQHF

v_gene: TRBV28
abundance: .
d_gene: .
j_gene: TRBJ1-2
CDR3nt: TGTGCCAGCAGTGGTCAGGACTATGGCTACACCTTC
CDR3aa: CASSGQDYGYTF

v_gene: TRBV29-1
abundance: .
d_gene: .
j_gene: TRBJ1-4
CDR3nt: TGCAGCGTTGAAGATCAGGGGAGGTATGGTGAAAAACTGTTTTTT
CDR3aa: CSVEDQGRYGEKLFF

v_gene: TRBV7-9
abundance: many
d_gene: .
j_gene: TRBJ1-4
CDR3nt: TGTGCCAGCGCCCCTTCAGGTTTTAATGAAAAACTGTTTTTT
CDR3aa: CASAPSGFNEKLFF

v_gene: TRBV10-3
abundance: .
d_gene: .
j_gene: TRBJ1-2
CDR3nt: TGTGCCAGCAGGGATGGACAGCGTTATGGCTACACCTTC
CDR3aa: CASRDGQRYGYTF

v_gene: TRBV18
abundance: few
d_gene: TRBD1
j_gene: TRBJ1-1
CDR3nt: TGTGCCAGCTCACCAGAATCAGGGGGCACTGAAGCTTTCTTT
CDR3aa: CASSPESGGTEAFF

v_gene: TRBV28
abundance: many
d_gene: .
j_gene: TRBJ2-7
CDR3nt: TGTGCCAGCAGTTCTTTGGCAACAGGGTCAGGGCAGTACTTC
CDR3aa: CASSSLATGSGQYF

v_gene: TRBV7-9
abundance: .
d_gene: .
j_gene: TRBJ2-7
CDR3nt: TGTGCCAGCAGCTTAGCGACGATCTACGAGCAGTACTTC
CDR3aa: CASSLATIYEQYF

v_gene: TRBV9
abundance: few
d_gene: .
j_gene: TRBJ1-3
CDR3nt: TGTGCCAGCAGCCCCGACCAGGGTTTCTCTGGAAACACCATATATTTT
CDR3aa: CASSPDQGFSGNTIYF

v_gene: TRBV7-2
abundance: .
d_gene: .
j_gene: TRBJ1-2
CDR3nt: TGTGCCAGCAGCTTAGGAGGGGCGCAAGGCTACACCTTC
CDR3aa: CASSLGGAQGYTF

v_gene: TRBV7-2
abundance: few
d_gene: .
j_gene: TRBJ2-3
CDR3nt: TGTGCCAGCAGCTTACTGGGACCTGGCACAGATACGCAGTATTTT
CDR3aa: CASSLLGPGTDTQYF

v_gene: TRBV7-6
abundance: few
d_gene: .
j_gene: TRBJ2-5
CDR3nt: TGTGCCAGCACAGGTCGAGGGACTCCCTTGGCGACCCAGTACTTC
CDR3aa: CASTGRGTPLATQYF

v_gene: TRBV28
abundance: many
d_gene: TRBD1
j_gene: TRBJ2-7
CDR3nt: TGTGCCAGCAGTACCGAGGCACAGGGGGCCTACGAGCAGTACTTC
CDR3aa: CASSTEAQGAYEQYF

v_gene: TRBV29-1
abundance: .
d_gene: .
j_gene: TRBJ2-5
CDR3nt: TGCAGCGTTGAAGCCTTCGGGTCGGGGGAGACCCAGTACTTC
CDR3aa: CSVEAFGSGETQYF

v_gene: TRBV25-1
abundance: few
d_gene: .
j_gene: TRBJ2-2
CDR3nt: TGTGCCAGCAGTGGGGGTCCCGACAGTTACACCGGGGAGCTGTTTTTT
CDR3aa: CASSGGPDSYTGELFF

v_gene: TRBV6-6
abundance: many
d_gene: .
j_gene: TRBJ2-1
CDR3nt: TGTGCCAGCAGACCCGCGAGAGCTTACAATGAGCAGTTCTTC
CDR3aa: CASRPARAYNEQFF

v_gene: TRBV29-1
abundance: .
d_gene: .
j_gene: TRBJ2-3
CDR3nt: TGCACCACCAAGGGTGGAAGCACAGATACGCAGTATTTT
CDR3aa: CTTKGGSTDTQYF

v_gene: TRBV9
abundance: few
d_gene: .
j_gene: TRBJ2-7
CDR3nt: TGTGCCAGCAGCGTAGGGGTCCAAACAACCTACGAGCAGTACTTC
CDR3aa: CASSVGVQTTYEQYF

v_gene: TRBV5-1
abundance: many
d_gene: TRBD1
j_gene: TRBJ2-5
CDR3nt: TGCGCCAGCAGCTTTGGGACAGGTAGAGGAGAGACCCAGTACTTC
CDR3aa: CASSFGTGRGETQYF

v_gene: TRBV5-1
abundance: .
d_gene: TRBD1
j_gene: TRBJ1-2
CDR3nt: TGCGCCAGCAGCTTGGGTGGACAGGGAAGGGCCTATGGCTACACCTTC
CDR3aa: CASSLGGQGRAYGYTF

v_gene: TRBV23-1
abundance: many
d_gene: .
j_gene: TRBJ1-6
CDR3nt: TGCGCCAGCAGTCAATCCGACGATAATTCACCCCTCCACTTT
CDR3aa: CASSQSDDNSPLHF

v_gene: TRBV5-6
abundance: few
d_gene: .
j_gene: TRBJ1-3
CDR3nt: TGTGCCAGCAGCTTGCGTACGGAGCCGACTGGAAACACCATATATTTT
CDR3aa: CASSLRTEPTGNTIYF

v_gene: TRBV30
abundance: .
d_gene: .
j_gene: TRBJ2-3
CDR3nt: TGTGCCTGGAAATCAGATGATGATACGCAGTATTTT
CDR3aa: CAWKSDDDTQYF

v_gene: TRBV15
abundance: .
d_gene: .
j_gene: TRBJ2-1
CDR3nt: TGTGCCACCAGCAGAGAAATTGGCGGGGTAGGTGGGTCTAGTGAGCAGTTCTTC
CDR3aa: CATSREIGGVGGSSEQFF

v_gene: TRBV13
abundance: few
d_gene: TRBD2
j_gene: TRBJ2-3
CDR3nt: TGTGCCAGCAGAGAGCGGGGGCGCACAGATACGCAGTATTTT
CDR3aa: CASRERGRTDTQYF

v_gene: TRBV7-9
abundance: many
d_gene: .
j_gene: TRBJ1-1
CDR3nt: TGTGCCAGCAGCTTAGTCGTTGGGACCACCACTGAAGCTTTCTTT
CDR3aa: CASSLVVGTTTEAFF

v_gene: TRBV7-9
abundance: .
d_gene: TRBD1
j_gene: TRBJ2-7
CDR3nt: TGTGCCAGCAGCGGGTTCGGGACAGGCAATGCCTACGAGCAGTACTTC
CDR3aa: CASSGFGTGNAYEQYF

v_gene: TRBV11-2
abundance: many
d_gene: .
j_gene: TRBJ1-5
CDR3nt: TGTGCCAGCAGCCCGACGGGGGGACAGCCCCAGCATTTT
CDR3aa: CASSPTGGQPQHF

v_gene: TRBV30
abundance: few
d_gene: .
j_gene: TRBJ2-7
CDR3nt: TGTGCCTGGAGTGGGGACACTTACTACGAGCAGTACTTC
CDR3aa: CAWSGDTYYEQYF

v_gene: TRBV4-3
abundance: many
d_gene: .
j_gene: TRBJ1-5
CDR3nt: TGCGCCAGCAGCCAAGATGGAGGGCCCCAGCATTTT
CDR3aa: CASSQDGGPQHF

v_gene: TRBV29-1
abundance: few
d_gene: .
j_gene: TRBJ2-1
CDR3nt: TGCAGCACACGGGATGGCCGCTCCTACAATGAGCAGTTCTTC
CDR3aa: CSTRDGRSYNEQFF

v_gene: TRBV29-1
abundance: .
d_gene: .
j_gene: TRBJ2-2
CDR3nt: TGCAGCGTTGGCCGCGATTCGAACACCGGGGAGCTGTTTTTT
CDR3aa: CSVGRDSNTGELFF

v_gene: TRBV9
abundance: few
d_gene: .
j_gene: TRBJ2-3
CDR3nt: TGTGCCAGCGGCCCCGGGGTAACGCAGTATTTT
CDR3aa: CASGPGVTQYF

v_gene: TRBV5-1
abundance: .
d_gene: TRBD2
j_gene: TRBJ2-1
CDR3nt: TGCGCCAGCAGCTTCTCGATAGCGGGGCTTTACAATGAGCAGTTCTTC
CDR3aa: CASSFSIAGLYNEQFF